This T cell receptor (beta chain) originates from a study of blood T cell repertoires in COVID-19. As for the study in general: Whether acute or convalescent, the COVID-19 samples came from the United States, Italy and Spain. PBMCs, B-cell-depleted T cells, or T cells were the source of the cDNA or gDNA that made up the material.

The V and J ends lost 5 bases and 8 bases, in that order; junction bases with no gene match: 13. Germline V lookup: CDR1 MDHEN, CDR2 SYDVKM. The CDR3 has 15 amino acids. It was during active infection that Seattle patients were enrolled and then longitudinally followed. Source study methods: Reference gene primer amplification gave estimated nucleated cell counts. Assay used: immunoSEQ multiplex PCR; TCRdb lists only in-frame clones, some missing. That table furnishes V, J and clone size, whereas the DNA furnished D and trimming. The sample carries fewer than 250,000 clones, about nine tenths recorded once.

The sequenced sample consisted of peripheral blood. The TCR sequence derives from a man aged 50-59 years with COVID-19, enrolled during active disease. The rearrangement links TRBV28 to TRBJ1-2, with 8 positions matching TRBD1. CDR3 loop: CASSPPTGGVKGYTF. The CDR3 nucleotides read TGTGCCAGCAGTCCCCCCACAGGGGGAGTGAAGGGCTACACCTTC.